The T cell receptor beta chain under discussion was sequenced for a study of cytomegalovirus exposure and HLA in healthy donors (dated by TCRdb to 2016 to 2017). A note on the overall study: According to an earlier analysis of 550 to 700 of the donors, roughly 180 million T cells yielded 100 million or so unique TCR beta sequences and less than 300 Gb of sequence data. To predict cytomegalovirus infection status, the study combined high-throughput TCR immunosequencing, statistical association of individual TCRs with disease status, and machine learning. Among about 400 genotyped donors of the cohort, an average of approximately 240,000 unique TCR beta nucleotide sequences was sequenced per donor, of which about 18% were non-productive. Every repertoire in the discovery cohort had been generated on one and the same sequencing platform. The study used immunosequencing to profile the T cell repertoires of hundreds of subjects and linked those repertoires to cytomegalovirus serostatus. Genome-wide SNP genotypes for about 60% of the roughly 700 donors were used in a later genetic analysis, which treated that subset as a discovery cohort. A later analysis re-examined previously published TCR beta repertoires from just over 650 donors and added high-resolution HLA genotyping to investigate patterns of TCR occurrence. In the later analysis, no new phenotypic data were used to find candidate immune exposures; instead, reliance was placed on TCR beta sequences and their occurrence across donors. An early release that covered about 600 HLA-typed donors contained approximately 300 gigabases of sequencing data and 65 million to 100 million unique TCR sequences. HLA typing included class I and class II loci at four-digit resolution. Along with the approximately 600-subject first cohort, a separate validation cohort of over a hundred different subjects was used. Donor age, sex, ethnicity and CMV serostatus were compiled together with the repertoire data. Among the roughly 380 genotyped donors, more than 70% belonged to the genetic ancestry cluster associated with self-reported Caucasian donors. To decide whether each TCR beta V gene segment behaved as functional or pseudogenic, an earlier analysis of some 570 of the donors relied on high-throughput TCR beta sequencing. The study was designed to test whether signatures of past pathogen exposure could be identified by cataloging public T cell receptors. The number of donors typed differed by locus, with about 629-640 for A, B, C, DRB1 and DQB1, over 500 for DQA1, 606 for DPA1, and 400 to 490 for DPB1. About 5 DR-DQ haplotypes were handled as single units for association and clustering, since linkage in the cohort was strong. Paper-wide results and their limitations: In the study, 164 TCR beta chains were listed as associated with cytomegalovirus. Immune exposure information for the cohort was limited to CMV serostatus. Because some donors lacked HLA typing at each locus, the association tests relied only on the typed subset. In this cohort, only TCR beta chains were sequenced, and detectable features were limited by the absence of alpha or paired-chain data. The authors suggested that the approach could potentially be extended to other disease states and immunological phenotypes. A cluster of highly shared sequence variants was judged likely to represent a technical artifact of the sequencing pipeline. Because counts were too low, roughly 18 rarely observed V segments, including chromosome 9 orphons, were left out of the earlier analysis of about 620 of the donors. When HLA alleles, especially DR and DQ, strongly co-occurred, TCR associations were difficult to assign to individual alleles. Some IMGT-functional V segments, including TRBV6-2 and TRBV6-3, could not be distinguished by the 87-base-pair reads and were therefore excluded. Correlated functional status among segregating V segments might be attributable to linkage disequilibrium, but an unknown experimental factor could not be ruled out. Across donors, most TCR sequences were observed very rarely, whereas some public TCRs were present in many individuals. A later analysis found that HLA-associated TCR beta chains were more clonally expanded and had lower generation probabilities than equally common non-associated chains. An association between a missense DCLRE1C variant and V-gene and J-gene trimming of TCR beta chains was found in a later genetic analysis and replicated in an independent cohort. The classifier was reported to diagnose cytomegalovirus status with high specificity and sensitivity in both the original and validation cohorts. Compared with the roughly 700-donor mean, donors in an Asian-associated ancestry cluster had fewer N-insertions in productive TCRs, according to a later genetic analysis. In a later analysis, several top co-occurrence clusters were reported to appear linked to parvovirus B19, influenza, CMV and Epstein-Barr virus. A further reported finding was that TCR beta sequences accurately predicted the HLA-A and HLA-B alleles for most subjects in the first cohort. According to a later analysis, most CMV-associated TCR beta chains appeared to be HLA-restricted, and the HLA associations seemed to be driven largely by CMV exposure. Specific HLA alleles were associated with 15,000 to 20,000 TCR beta sequences at a false discovery rate of 0.05 in a later analysis. Broadly in line with IMGT annotations, most TCR beta V segments showed up in productive rearrangements about 90% or about 30% of the time in an earlier analysis of approximately 640 of the donors. In vitro tests confirmed that a few of the cytomegalovirus-associated TCR beta chains recognize cytomegalovirus antigens. In a later analysis, TCR association rates were found to vary across HLA loci, with the most associated TCRs seen for DRB1 alleles and the fewest for HLA-C alleles. Presence/absence analyses assumed roughly uniform sequencing depth across donors, an assumption that may not hold.

CDR1 MGHDK and CDR2 SYGVNS are derived from the germline V gene. The V and J ends are trimmed by 8 bases and 7 bases, leaving 20 bases between them. CDR3 length: 14 amino acids, cysteine to phenylalanine. Of the read, only the CDR3 DNA is kept; its 42 bases are in frame from base 1. Library creation used the immunoSEQ multiplex PCR assay. A mixture of 60 forward primers for TCR Vbeta segments and 13 reverse primers for TCR Jbeta segments was used in the multiplex PCR. The CDR3 region of rearranged TCR beta genes was amplified from genomic DNA with a multiplex PCR assay. On the Illumina HiSeq System, the amplified TCR beta libraries were sequenced as 87-base-pair reads. As for the authors' bioinformatics: A later analysis counted 65 million to 90 million unique TCR beta chains across the 666 repertoires, and 9 million to 14 million of these chains were shared by at least two donors. To remove PCR and sequencing errors, raw reads were error-corrected and collapsed into unique sequences using a nearest-neighbor algorithm that merged closely related sequences. Alignment of CDR3 sequences to IMGT reference sequences was used to assign V, D and J gene segments. For a sequence to be retained, a match of at least six nucleotides to both a V gene segment and a J gene segment was required. Rearrangements were called productive when the CDR3 lacked stop codons and stayed in frame with V and J; all others were non-productive. CDR3 was defined according to IMGT convention as the region running from the second conserved V-encoded cysteine to the conserved J-encoded phenylalanine. The earlier analysis of some 550 of the donors excluded any sequence lacking an unambiguous match to a single V gene segment. In an earlier analysis of about 590 of the donors, a V segment was called functional when productive rearrangements were above 56.7%, and segregating when the standard deviation between donors exceeded 5%. A statistical classification framework was built to diagnose cytomegalovirus status from the catalog of TCR beta chain sequences. In a later analysis, TCR nucleotide sequences were compared against IMGT/GENE-DB human TR gene sequences so that V and J genes could be assigned. A later analysis assigned CDR3 sequences and most-parsimonious VDJ recombination scenarios with the TCRdist pipeline. In a later analysis, each TCR beta chain was defined by its CDR3 amino acid sequence together with its V-gene family, and reads lacking a unique V-gene family were excluded. As a way to deal with suspected cross-contamination and a sequencing artifact, a later analysis dropped 592 nucleotide sequences that were highly shared and had low generation probability. For each public chain, a later analysis derived a clonal expansion index from normalized ranks of inferred template counts within each repertoire. A later analysis computed generation probabilities with a VDJ recombination model fitted to out-of-frame rearrangements, and checked the results against IGoR. In a later analysis, hypergeometric tests were used to score TCR-TCR, TCR-HLA and TCR-CMV co-occurrence, with a repertoire-size bias correction applied to TCR pairs. To estimate false discovery rates, a later analysis permuted the HLA or CMV assignments 20 times. In a later analysis, co-occurring TCRs were grouped with DBSCAN, and TCRdist sequence similarity was added when clustering was performed within HLA-allele-positive subsets. Repertoires with fewer than 30,000 or more than 120,000 public chains were left out of co-occurrence clustering, as were five repertoires with anomalous nucleotide sharing. TCRdb carries this immuneACCESS record with in-frame sequences only. Its versions omit some clonotypes, under half of them owing to an unresolved V gene in the studies checked, with the rest unexplained. D and trimming come from the DNA, and the V and J calls and clone size come from that table. This sample is represented by 200,000 to 250,000 clones; 60% to 80% of them were singletons. The ten largest clones represent 3% to 4% of the sample.

For this clone: Its cognate antigen has yet to be identified. Per-nucleotide qualities are absent, and no much larger clonotype sits a single base away.

In total, 666 healthy bone marrow donors made up the cohort. At the time of sampling, all cohort members were nominally healthy, though unrecorded immune exposures were likely present. The donor was CMV seronegative and belonged to the group of approximately 320 seronegative cohort members. Each donor provided a peripheral blood sample, and peripheral blood mononuclear cells were used for TCR beta sequencing. The Qiagen DNeasy Blood Extraction Kit was used to extract genomic DNA from the blood cell samples. Here the chain combines TRBV25-1 and TRBJ1-2; TRBD1 is a possible D gene, resting on 5 matching bases. The TCR was taken from a male donor in good health and CMV-seronegative. Sequencing was done on a sample of PBMCs. The CDR3 reads CASFDLGQRGGYTF. The bases are TGTGCCAGCTTTGATTTGGGGCAACGAGGTGGCTACACCTTC.